This T cell receptor beta chain emerged from a study of T cell responses to AZD1222 COVID-19 vaccine. Study-level results: Among the donors, most were white British and more were female, and clonal diversity was possibly underestimated. Spike-specific TCR breadth and depth grew following two AZD1222 doses. Variant regions that are unmutated are reportedly the target of nearly half of spike-specific TCRs.

Sequenced by immunoSEQ multiplex PCR; TCRdb stores in-frame clones only, minus some. The sample includes 150,000 or so clones, 87% of them seen just once. This clone was seen more than once but under ten times. The antigen remains undetermined. This sample also contains other DNA sequences that code for the same CDR3. Second-dose intervals near 4 or 12 weeks were combined. Trimming removed 2 bases from V and 2 bases from J, with 4 bases in between. Germline V gene lookup returns CDR1 MDHEN and CDR2 SYDVKM. There are 13 residues in the CDR3. The chain has TRBV28 and TRBJ1-3, with D unresolved. Sequences were derived from peripheral blood, sampled 28 days after the second AZD1222 dose. The TCR originated in an adult who received the AZD1222 COVID-19 vaccine. The CDR3 DNA reads as TGTGCCAGCAGTTTACAGGCTGGAAACACCATATATTTT. Protein: CASSLQAGNTIYF.